The 23 T cell receptor beta chains presented below share a single source sample, sequenced in a study of cytomegalovirus exposure and HLA in healthy donors (dated by TCRdb to 2017 to 2019). Library prep was done by the immunoSEQ multiplex PCR assay. For the multiplex PCR, a mixture combining 60 forward primers for TCR Vbeta segments and 13 reverse primers for TCR Jbeta segments was used. As stored in TCRdb, this immuneACCESS dataset retains in-frame rearrangements with V and J assigned. A fraction of the clones does not appear; measured against another copy, unresolved V genes explain less than half of the discrepancy, and the remainder lacks a known reason. The sample data list tens of thousands of clones, and more than 60% of these were observed just once. The ten largest clones take up approximately 5.4% of the sample. Material: PBMCs. These receptors originate from a male donor in good health and CMV-seropositive.

The chain couples TRBV18 to TRBJ2-5; tentative D call: TRBD2 (5 bases). The CDR3 has 14 amino acids. Trimming pared 0 bases from V and 4 bases from J, leaving 9 bases between. Germline V gene sequence: CDR1 KGHSH, CDR2 LQKENI. This CDR3 reads CASSPPTTRETQYF. CDR3 bases: TGTGCCAGCTCACCACCGACTACCCGAGAGACCCAGTACTTC.

The J gene is TRBJ2-7, the V gene TRBV4-2; 7 nucleotides agree with TRBD2. The length of the CDR3 is 17 residues. J was trimmed by 0 bases and V by 1 base; bases with no gene match: 9. Germline CDR1 is LGHNA and CDR2 is YNFKEQ. Here the CDR3 reads CASSQAAGYVSSYEQYF. CDR3 nucleotides: TGTGCCAGCAGCCAAGCAGCGGGGTACGTAAGCTCCTACGAGCAGTACTTC.

The chain couples TRBV4-2 to TRBJ1-2; maybe TRBD1 (6 bases). The V gene's germline CDR1 is LGHNA and CDR2 YNFKEQ. V lost 3 bases and J lost 6, with 11 bases in between. This CDR3 is 13 amino acids long. The CDR3 nucleotides are TGTGCCAGCAGCCAGACAGGTCAGGATGGCTACACCTTC. Residues: CASSQTGQDGYTF.

The CDR3 coding sequence is TGTGCCAGCAGCCCACCATCTGGCGGGGAGCAGTTCTTC. This encodes CASSPPSGGEQFF. V usage is TRBV4-2 and J usage is TRBJ2-1, with D perhaps matching TRBD2 (5 bases). The CDR3 has 13 amino acids. Trimming pared 4 bases from V and 10 bases from J, leaving 14 bases between. Germline V gene sequence: CDR1 LGHNA, CDR2 YNFKEQ.

This chain connects TRBV18 to TRBJ1-2, with TRBD1 identical over 7 bases. The CDR3 spans 17 residues. The J segment lost 5 bases and the V segment lost 5 bases, leaving 17 bases of the junction unmatched. Germline V lookup: CDR1 KGHSH, CDR2 LQKENI. DNA of the CDR3: TGTGCCAGCTCATCCTTTCCTCCGCGACAGGGTAATTATGGCTACACCTTC. It codes for CASSSFPPRQGNYGYTF.

The CDR3: CASSRRTGNTEAFF. The CDR3 region has the DNA TGTGCCAGCAGTCGTCGGACAGGTAACACTGAAGCTTTCTTT. This chain joins TRBV6-5 and TRBJ1-1, with 7 positions matching TRBD1. This CDR3 spans 14 amino acids. Trimming took 5 bases from V and 2 from J; bases not matched to a gene: 5. CDR1 and CDR2 from the germline V gene are MNHEY and SVGAGI.

V usage is TRBV15 and J usage is TRBJ2-5, with TRBD2 matching 10 bases. J gave up 1 base and V 3 bases, and 8 bases lay outside the gene matches. This CDR3 region has 17 residues. CDR1 and CDR2 from the germline V gene are LNHNV and YYDKDF (reference sequence). CDR3 in amino acids: CATSRARASGGQETQYF. The CDR3 DNA is TGTGCCACCAGCAGGGCCCGTGCTAGCGGGGGCCAAGAGACCCAGTACTTC.

The chain has TRBV5-6 and TRBJ1-2, with TRBD1 matching over 9 bases. Germline CDR1 SGHDT, CDR2 YYEEEE. This CDR3 contains 14 residues. J was trimmed by 6 bases and V by 0 bases; bases with no gene match: 3. The CDR3 DNA sequence: TGTGCCAGCAGCTTGGACAGGGGGCGGCATGGCTACACCTTC. It codes for CASSLDRGRHGYTF.

Concerning this clone itself: The junction departs from germline at one end; a sequencing error may be responsible. This rearrangement joins TRBV30 to TRBJ2-7, with 7 bases lining up with TRBD1. The CDR3 is 15 residues long. Germline CDR1 is GTSNPN and CDR2 is SVGIG (reference sequence). Here the CDR3 DNA reads TGTGCCTGGAGTGCATCAAGGGACAGCTCCTCCGAGCAGTACTTC. Translation: CAWSASRDSSSEQYF.

The chain combines TRBV30 with TRBJ2-3; tentative D call: TRBD2 (7 bases). Germline CDR1 GTSNPN, CDR2 SVGIG (reference sequence). The germline V and J ends were trimmed by 0 bases and 1 base, with 11 bases remaining between them. There are 15 residues in the CDR3. CDR3 loop: CAWSVTGGRTDTQYF. The DNA for the CDR3 is TGTGCCTGGAGTGTAACCGGGGGGCGCACAGATACGCAGTATTTT.

This clone has just one count. The genes are TRBV19 and TRBJ1-5, with a possible D match to TRBD1 (6 bases). Germline V gene lookup returns CDR1 LNHDA and CDR2 SQIVND (reference sequence). V lost 8 bases and J 4 bases, leaving 9 bases between the germline ends. This CDR3 has 12 amino acids. The CDR3: CASGQWNQPQHF. The CDR3, as DNA: TGTGCCAGTGGACAGTGGAATCAGCCCCAGCATTTT. Together with reference TRBV19 and TRBJ1-5, the CDR3 gives the full variable domain: DGGITQSPKYLFRKEGQNVTLSCEQNLNHDAMYWYRQDPGQGLRLIYYSQIVNDFQKGDIAEGYSVSREKKESFPLTVTSAQKNPTAFYLCASGQWNQPQHFGDGTRLSIL.

This clone appeared a few times. The chain employs TRBV6-1 and TRBJ2-7; 7 nucleotides agree with TRBD1. Looked up from germline, CDR1 is MNHNS and CDR2 is SASEGT. This CDR3 has 14 residues. Trimming took 5 bases from V and 7 from J; bases not matched to a gene: 11. The CDR3 DNA sequence: TGTGCCAGCAGTCTAATCCAGGGGGAGTGGGAGCAGTACTTC. Translating it yields CASSLIQGEWEQYF.

This clone was seen more than once but under ten times. The chain joins TRBV27 to TRBJ2-1, with TRBD2 matching over 12 bases. The germline CDR1 and CDR2 sequences are MNHEY and SMNVEV (reference sequence). The CDR3 loop spans 18 amino acids. The ends lost 5 bases at V and 6 bases at J; junction bases unmatched: 14. CDR3 sequence reads: CASSLLISSGGAINEQFF. The CDR3 region has the DNA TGTGCCAGCAGTCTGCTGATTTCTAGCGGGGGGGCCATCAATGAGCAGTTCTTC.

The V and J genes are TRBV19 and TRBJ1-1; no definite D call. Looked up from germline, CDR1 is LNHDA and CDR2 is SQIVND (reference sequence). Trimming took off 0 bases at V and 1 base at J, with 12 bases between the two ends. CDR3 size: 16 residues. The CDR3 DNA reads TGTGCCAGTAGTATAGATTTTAGACACCAGAACACTGAAGCTTTCTTT. Translating gives CASSIDFRHQNTEAFF.

V is TRBV6-5 and J is TRBJ2-5; TRBD2 might be the D (7 bases). The length of the CDR3 is 14 residues. V dropped 1 base and J dropped 4 bases, with 10 bases sitting between them. The V gene's germline CDR1 is MNHEY and CDR2 SVGAGI. CDR3 coding DNA: TGTGCCAGCAGTTACTATAGGGGGGGAGAGACCCAGTACTTC. This sequence encodes CASSYYRGGETQYF.

The chain uses TRBV5-6 and TRBJ2-7; 7 bases map to TRBD1. Germline V gene sequence: CDR1 SGHDT, CDR2 YYEEEE. The V and J ends lost 2 bases and 3 bases, in that order; junction bases with no gene match: 5. This CDR3 contains 14 residues. Here the CDR3 reads CASSFGDSHYEQYF. In nucleotides, the CDR3 is TGTGCCAGCAGCTTCGGGGACAGTCACTACGAGCAGTACTTC.

The chain links TRBV19 to TRBJ2-7; tentatively, D is TRBD2 (5 bases). This CDR3 has 14 amino acids. V lost 7 bases to trimming and J lost 2 bases, with 15 bases between them. CDR1 LNHDA and CDR2 SQIVND come from the germline V gene (reference sequence). This chain's CDR3 is CASKKYGGPYEQYF. In DNA form, the CDR3 reads TGTGCCAGTAAGAAGTACGGCGGGCCCTACGAGCAGTACTTC.

The genes are TRBV6-5 and TRBJ1-2, with D tentatively TRBD1 (6 bases). Trimming took 6 bases from V and 6 from J, leaving 17 bases between them. Per germline, CDR1 MNHEY and CDR2 SVGAGI. This CDR3 has 14 amino acids. The DNA of the CDR3 is TGTGCCAGCAGCCTCGGCCTCACAGGGAATGGCTACACCTTC. This translates into CASSLGLTGNGYTF.

The rearrangement links TRBV5-1 to TRBJ2-7; 10 bases map to TRBD1. Losses at the gene ends were 4 bases for V and 5 bases for J; bases not matched to a gene: 6. Germline V gene data show CDR1 as SGHRS and CDR2 as YFSETQ. This CDR3 has 14 residues. The CDR3 DNA follows: TGCGCCAGCAGCCTGGGACAGGGGCTCGACGAGCAGTACTTC. Translated, it gives CASSLGQGLDEQYF. The entire variable domain, with the rest obtained from reference TRBV5-1 and TRBJ2-7, is as follows: KAGVTQTPRYLIKTRGQQVTLSCSPISGHRSVSWYQQTPGQGLQFLFEYFSETQRNKGNFPGRFSGRQFSNSRSEMNVSTLELGDSALYLCASSLGQGLDEQYFGPGTRLTVT.

For this clone: In the same sample, other DNA sequences code for this CDR3. This sequence joins TRBV7-6 and TRBJ2-3; tentatively, D is TRBD1 (5 bases). The CDR3 totals 15 residues. Germline V gives CDR1 SGHVS, CDR2 FNYEAQ. Trimming cost V 0 bases and J 0 bases, with 7 bases left between them. The CDR3 loop is CASSLAGASTDTQYF. DNA for the CDR3: TGTGCCAGCAGCTTAGCAGGGGCCAGCACAGATACGCAGTATTTT.

The rearrangement uses TRBV7-9 and TRBJ1-1; 8 nucleotides line up with TRBD1. Germline loops: CDR1 SEHNR, CDR2 FQNEAQ (reference sequence). The CDR3 covers 14 residues. J lost 0 bases, V lost 5 bases, and 2 bases had no gene match. CDR3 amino acids: CASSQGQVNTEAFF. The CDR3 DNA reads as TGTGCCAGCAGCCAGGGACAGGTGAACACTGAAGCTTTCTTT. Combining the CDR3 with reference TRBV7-9 and TRBJ1-1 gives the whole variable domain DTGVSQNPRHKITKRGQNVTFRCDPISEHNRLYWYRQTLGQGPEFLTYFQNEAQLEKSRLLSDRFSAERPKGSFSTLEIQRTEQGDSAMYLCASSQGQVNTEAFFGQGTRLTVV.

This chain joins TRBV6-5 and TRBJ2-7; TRBD2 might be the D (6 bases). Trimming removed 7 bases from V and 2 bases from J, with 15 bases in between. This CDR3 comprises 14 residues. The germline gives CDR1 MNHEY, CDR2 SVGAGI. This CDR3 is CASTSGTPTYEQYF. Here the CDR3 DNA reads TGTGCCAGCACCTCCGGGACTCCGACCTACGAGCAGTACTTC.

This clone was counted only a few times. The chain carries TRBV4-3 and TRBJ2-3; D perhaps matches TRBD2 (5 bases). V was trimmed by 0 bases and J by 8 bases, leaving 9 bases between them. CDR3 length equals 13 residues. Germline V gene lookup returns CDR1 LGHNA and CDR2 YSLEER. Here the CDR3 reads CASSQDEGVTQYF. The CDR3 bases are TGCGCCAGCAGCCAAGATGAGGGAGTTACGCAGTATTTT.